The subject of this entry is one TCR beta chain. This entry is derived from a study of blood T cell repertoires in COVID-19. Study-level information: Sites in the United States, Italy and Spain provided acute and convalescent COVID-19 samples. The cDNA or gDNA used as material had been derived from T cells, B-cell-depleted T cells, or PBMCs.

Per the study methods: Scientists estimated how many nucleated cells there were by amplifying reference gene primers. Using immunoSEQ multiplex PCR, the repertoire was profiled, and TCRdb retains in-frame clones only, with some absent. V and J calls and clone size are given by that table; D and trimming were obtained from the DNA. The table has tens of thousands of clones, 89% seen once; the top ten hold 0.3% to 0.45%. CDR3 length: 14 amino acids. From germline, CDR1 is SGHDN and CDR2 FVKESK. The ends were cut back, 4 bases at V and 4 bases at J, with 13 bases in the middle. The source is a human donor in a cohort sampled during active COVID-19. Specimen: peripheral blood. The chain couples TRBV14 to TRBJ1-2; a weak D match, TRBD1 (6 bases). The chain's CDR3 is CASSLGGGPYGYTF. The CDR3 coding sequence is TGTGCCAGCAGCCTTGGGGGGGGGCCCTATGGCTACACCTTC.